This T cell receptor (beta chain) stems from a study of CD8+CD57+ T cells in acquired aplastic anemia. Study as a whole: When averaged, DNA from sorted CD4+ and CD8+ cells came to about 2.9 ug.

Before being chosen for sequencing, patients had shown CD8+CD57+ cell expansion by flow cytometry. Of note for this clonotype: Its antigen is as yet unknown.

General study findings and limits: A set of twenty-nine CD8+ CDR3 sequences was shared between patients and controls, and these sequences appeared highly expressed in patients. Between the patient and control groups, CD8+ Simpson's diversity did not differ significantly.

Genomic DNA templated the TCR beta VDJ and CDR3 profiling. TCRdb re-called the reads with MiXCR, one entry per CDR3 protein. The sample records under 500,000 distinct CDR3 sequences, more than 25% being singletons. Sequencing was done on a sample of sorted CD4+, CD8+, or CD8+CD57+ T cells (not recorded which) from PBMCs. This sequence was found in a human donor with aplastic anemia.

The CDR3 DNA is TGTGCCAGCAGCCGTGACTGGAGCAATGAGCAGTTCTTC. Translated: CASSRDWSNEQFF. The chain combines TRBV6-1 with TRBJ2-1; D gene ambiguous. This CDR3 has 13 amino acids. Trimming took off 6 bases at V and 6 bases at J, with 12 bases between the two ends. Germline V gene lookup returns CDR1 MNHNS and CDR2 SASEGT.